Presented here are 25 T cell receptor beta chains from one specimen sequenced in a study of blood T cell repertoires in COVID-19. This table comes from immunoSEQ multiplex PCR, and its TCRdb copy is limited to in-frame clones, with some not included. The table records under 200,000 clones, roughly 80% of them present only once. What was sequenced was peripheral blood. Receptors were obtained from a woman aged 40 to 50 with COVID-19, enrolled during active disease.

The chain joins TRBV29-1 to TRBJ1-2, with 9 bases fitting TRBD1. Germline trimming cut 4 bases from V and 3 bases from J; bases unmatched to any gene: 12. This CDR3 spans 16 amino acids. CDR1 is SQVTM and CDR2 is ANQGSEA in the germline V gene. CDR3: CSVVGPGQGMDYGYTF. CDR3 sequence (DNA): TGCAGCGTTGTCGGACCGGGACAGGGAATGGACTATGGCTACACCTTC.

The chain links TRBV13 to TRBJ1-1; TRBD1 matches 7 bases. CDR1 is PRHDT and CDR2 is FYEKMQ in the germline V gene (reference sequence). The CDR3 length is 15 residues. The J segment lost 4 bases and the V segment lost 5 bases, leaving 10 bases of the junction unmatched. Here the CDR3 DNA reads TGTGCCAGCAGCGCGATCCCTTCAGGGGGCACTGAAGCTTTCTTT. Its translation: CASSAIPSGGTEAFF.

A few counts support this clone. As DNA, the CDR3 is TGTGCCAGCAGCCCTAGCGTAAGGGATCAGCCCCAGCATTTT. It translates to CASSPSVRDQPQHF. This chain connects TRBV7-8 to TRBJ1-5; D gene uncertain. The germline CDR1 and CDR2 sequences are SGHVS and FQNEAQ. This CDR3 spans 14 amino acids. Trimming took 5 bases from V and 5 from J, leaving 13 bases between them.

The rearrangement uses TRBV15 and TRBJ1-3; D gene uncertain. Trimming took off 5 bases at V and 0 bases at J, with 14 bases between the two ends. The CDR3 runs to 16 residues. Germline V gene lookup returns CDR1 LNHNV and CDR2 YYDKDF (reference sequence). The CDR3 sequence: CATSPHGLGSGNTIYF. The CDR3 coding sequence is TGTGCCACCAGCCCCCACGGACTCGGCTCTGGAAACACCATATATTTT.

This clone was seen once. CDR3 sequence reads: CASSYSSGNQPQHF. The CDR3 bases are TGTGCCAGCAGTTACTCGAGCGGGAATCAGCCCCAGCATTTT. V gene TRBV6-5 combines with J gene TRBJ1-5, with D uncertain. Germline V gene data show CDR1 as MNHEY and CDR2 as SVGAGI. V was pared by 0 bases and J by 4 bases, with 7 bases between. The CDR3 totals 14 residues.

J is TRBJ2-2 and V is TRBV6-5, with TRBD2 matching 7 bases. Per germline, CDR1 MNHEY and CDR2 SVGAGI. The CDR3 extends over 14 amino acids. Unmatched junction bases numbered 2, after V lost 2 bases and J lost 5 bases. The CDR3 here is CASSYGGVTGELFF. The CDR3 DNA sequence: TGTGCCAGCAGTTACGGGGGGGTGACCGGGGAGCTGTTTTTT.

The chain employs TRBV6-5 and TRBJ2-1; 8 bases match TRBD1. The ends lost 6 bases at V and 9 bases at J; junction bases unmatched: 10. Germline V gene sequence: CDR1 MNHEY, CDR2 SVGAGI. CDR3 length: 14 residues. CDR3 sequence: CASRGDRRTGEQFF. CDR3 nucleotide sequence: TGTGCCAGCAGGGGGGACAGGAGGACAGGTGAGCAGTTCTTC.

V gene TRBV10-3 combines with J gene TRBJ2-1; TRBD2 matches 16 bases. The CDR3 sequence is 14 residues long. Trimming removed 7 bases from V and 10 bases from J; junction bases left unmatched: 4. The germline gives CDR1 ENHRY, CDR2 SYGVKD. The CDR3 region has the DNA TGTGCCATCACCCCGGGACTAGCGGGAGGGGAGCAGTTCTTC. It yields the protein CAITPGLAGGEQFF.

This clone is a singleton in its sample. Other DNA sequences in this sample translate to the same CDR3. The chain couples TRBV5-1 to TRBJ1-6, with 10 bases identical to TRBD1. Per germline, CDR1 SGHRS and CDR2 YFSETQ. The CDR3 has 16 residues. V shed 0 bases and J 6 bases; nucleotides not matched to a gene: 3. CDR3 bases: TGCGCCAGCAGCTTGGGACAGGGGGCAAGTAATTCACCCCTCCACTTT. Residues: CASSLGQGASNSPLHF.

As concerns this clone: One junction end disagrees with the germline gene, perhaps due to a read error. The rearrangement links TRBV12-3 or TRBV12-4 to TRBJ2-7; a weak D match, TRBD1 (7 bases). The CDR3 has 12 amino acids. The CDR3 region has the DNA TGTGCCAGCAGTTTAACGAGACAGGGAGGAAAGTTC. This codes for CASSLTRQGGKF.

CDR3 coding DNA: TGTGCCAGCAGCTGGGGGACAGGACTTTACAATGAGCAGTTCTTC. Its protein product is CASSWGTGLYNEQFF. The rearrangement joins TRBV5-5 to TRBJ2-1; TRBD1 aligns across 8 bases. V trimming: 3 bases; J trimming: 4 bases; junction bases outside the gene matches: 6. Germline CDR1 reads SGHKS; CDR2 reads YYEKEE (reference sequence). The CDR3 spans 15 residues.

The J gene is TRBJ1-2, the V gene TRBV11-1; no definite D call. The length of the CDR3 is 15 residues. Germline-derived CDR1 and CDR2 are SGHAT and FQDESV (reference sequence). V shed 1 base and J shed 0 bases, with 9 bases lying between them. CDR3 DNA: TGTGCCAGCAGCTTAGGGGCGGACTCTAACTATGGCTACACCTTC. It codes for CASSLGADSNYGYTF.

As for this clone: A much larger clone differs from this one at a single base, so this may be a read error. The chain combines TRBV5-1 with TRBJ2-7; D not resolved. Germline CDR1 is SGHRS and CDR2 is YFSETQ. V lost 0 bases, J lost 2 bases, and 3 bases lay in between. CDR3 length equals 12 residues. The CDR3, as DNA: TGCGCCAGCAGCTTGGACACCTACGAGCAGTACTTC. It codes for CASSLDTYEQYF.

The genes are TRBV2 and TRBJ2-1; 9 nucleotides match TRBD2. The J segment lost 0 bases and the V segment lost 2 bases, leaving 5 bases of the junction unmatched. The germline gives CDR1 SNHLY, CDR2 FYNNEI. This CDR3 comprises 17 residues. In DNA, the CDR3 is TGTGCCAGCAGTGAATATAGCGGGGGCCACTCCTACAATGAGCAGTTCTTC. Encoded protein: CASSEYSGGHSYNEQFF.

V gene TRBV5-1 combines with J gene TRBJ2-1; D is perhaps TRBD2 (6 bases). CDR3 size: 14 residues. Per germline, CDR1 SGHRS and CDR2 YFSETQ. V gave up 6 bases and J gave up 4 bases, with 14 bases separating them. The CDR3 spells CASKLGGGYNEQFF. CDR3 bases: TGCGCCAGCAAGCTCGGGGGTGGATACAATGAGCAGTTCTTC.

This clone was detected a few times. The V call is TRBV2, the J call TRBJ2-3; possible D gene TRBD2, 6 bases. V was clipped by 6 bases and J by 0 bases, with 10 bases between them. Per germline, CDR1 SNHLY and CDR2 FYNNEI. This CDR3 has 14 residues. In DNA form, the CDR3 reads TGTGCCAGCAGCAGGACTACTAGCACAGATACGCAGTATTTT. This encodes CASSRTTSTDTQYF.

J is TRBJ2-7 and V is TRBV4-2; 11 positions match TRBD2. V lost 0 bases to trimming and J lost 5 bases; unmatched junction nucleotides: 12. The length of the CDR3 is 18 residues. CDR1 and CDR2 (germline): LGHNA, YNFKEQ. This CDR3 reads CASSQDWVVTSGVDEQYF. DNA of the CDR3: TGTGCCAGCAGCCAAGACTGGGTCGTGACTAGCGGGGTGGACGAGCAGTACTTC.

This chain joins TRBV5-1 and TRBJ2-1; TRBD2 agrees at 11 bases. Germline V gene data show CDR1 as SGHRS and CDR2 as YFSETQ. V was clipped by 2 bases and J by 0 bases; unmatched bases: 7. The CDR3 runs to 18 residues. The CDR3 DNA reads TGCGCCAGCAGCTTTCGACTAGCGGGAATGATCTCCTACAATGAGCAGTTCTTC. This translates into CASSFRLAGMISYNEQFF.

The V call is TRBV5-5, the J call TRBJ2-1; unclear D gene. The germline CDR1 and CDR2 sequences are SGHKS and YYEKEE (reference sequence). The CDR3 spans 13 residues. Deletions cut 0 bases from V and 7 bases from J, with 8 bases between. CDR3: CASSLVAVNEQFF. The CDR3 region has the DNA TGTGCCAGCAGCTTGGTGGCCGTAAATGAGCAGTTCTTC.

This chain uses TRBV4-3 with TRBJ1-1; 10 bases agree with TRBD1. CDR1 is LGHNA and CDR2 is YSLEER in the germline V gene. J lost 2 bases, V lost 1 base, and 7 bases had no gene match. The CDR3 sequence is 17 residues long. As DNA, the CDR3 is TGCGCCAGCAGCCAAGGAGACAGGGGGCGAGGAAACACTGAAGCTTTCTTT. It yields the protein CASSQGDRGRGNTEAFF.

The chain uses TRBV5-4 and TRBJ2-7; 7 positions agree with TRBD1. Germline CDR1 reads SGHNT; CDR2 reads YYREEE (reference sequence). V was clipped by 3 bases and J by 6 bases; unmatched bases: 6. The CDR3 extends over 13 amino acids. As DNA, the CDR3 is TGTGCCAGCAGCTCCTTGGGACAGCGCGAGCAGTACTTC. This sequence encodes CASSSLGQREQYF.

This chain connects TRBV7-2 to TRBJ2-1, with D tentatively TRBD2 (6 bases). V was cut by 3 bases and J by 7 bases, with 13 bases left in between. The germline gives CDR1 SGHTA, CDR2 FQGNSA. This CDR3 spans 14 amino acids. CDR3 in DNA: TGTGCCAGCAGCTTTTTACTAGCTTTAAATGAGCAGTTCTTC. Translation: CASSFLLALNEQFF.

This sequence joins TRBV5-1 and TRBJ2-5; possible D gene TRBD2, 5 bases. Germline V gene data show CDR1 as SGHRS and CDR2 as YFSETQ. V was cut by 0 bases and J by 5 bases, with 11 bases left in between. This CDR3 contains 14 residues. CDR3 amino acids: CASSLAGVGETQYF. CDR3 DNA sequence: TGCGCCAGCAGCTTGGCCGGGGTTGGGGAGACCCAGTACTTC.

The chain combines TRBV5-1 with TRBJ2-7, with D unresolved. Germline CDR1 SGHRS, CDR2 YFSETQ. The CDR3 runs to 15 residues. V lost 1 base, J lost 4 bases, and 15 bases lay in between. CDR3 DNA: TGCGCCAGCAGCTTGAATGGTCTTCAGGAATACGAGCAGTACTTC. Amino acid sequence: CASSLNGLQEYEQYF.

This clone appeared once. J is TRBJ2-1 and V is TRBV27, with D maybe TRBD2 (5 bases). Trimming removed 4 bases from V and 0 bases from J, with 10 bases in between. Germline lookup yields CDR1 MNHEY and CDR2 SMNVEV (reference sequence). The CDR3 is made up of 15 amino acids. CDR3 residues: CASSSSGNSYNEQFF. The CDR3 nucleotides are TGTGCCAGCAGTTCCAGCGGAAACTCCTACAATGAGCAGTTCTTC.